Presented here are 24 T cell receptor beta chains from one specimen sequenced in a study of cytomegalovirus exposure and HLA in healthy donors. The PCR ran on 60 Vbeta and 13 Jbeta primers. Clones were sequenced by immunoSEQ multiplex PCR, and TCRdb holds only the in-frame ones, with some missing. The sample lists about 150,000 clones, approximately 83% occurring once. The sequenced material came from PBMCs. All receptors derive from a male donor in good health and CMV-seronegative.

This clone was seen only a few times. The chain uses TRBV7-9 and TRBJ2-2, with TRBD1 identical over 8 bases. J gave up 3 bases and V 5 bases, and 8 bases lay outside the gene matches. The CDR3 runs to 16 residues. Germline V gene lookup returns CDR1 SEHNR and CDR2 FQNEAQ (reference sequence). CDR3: CASSGNRGTDTGELFF. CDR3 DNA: TGTGCCAGCAGCGGAAACAGGGGGACGGACACCGGGGAGCTGTTTTTT.

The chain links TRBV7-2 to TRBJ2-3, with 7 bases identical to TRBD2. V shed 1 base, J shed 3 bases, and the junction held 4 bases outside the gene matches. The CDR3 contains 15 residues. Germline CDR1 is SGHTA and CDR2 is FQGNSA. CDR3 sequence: CASSLVSSGTDTQYF. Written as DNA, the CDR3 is TGTGCCAGCAGCTTAGTCAGTAGCGGGACAGATACGCAGTATTTT.

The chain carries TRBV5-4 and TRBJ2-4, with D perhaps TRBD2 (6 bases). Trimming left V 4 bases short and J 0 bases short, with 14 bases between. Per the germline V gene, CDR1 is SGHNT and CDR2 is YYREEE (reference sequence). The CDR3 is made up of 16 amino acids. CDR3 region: CASSGDSLKAKNIQYF. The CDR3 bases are TGTGCCAGCAGCGGGGACTCCTTAAAAGCCAAAAACATTCAGTACTTC.

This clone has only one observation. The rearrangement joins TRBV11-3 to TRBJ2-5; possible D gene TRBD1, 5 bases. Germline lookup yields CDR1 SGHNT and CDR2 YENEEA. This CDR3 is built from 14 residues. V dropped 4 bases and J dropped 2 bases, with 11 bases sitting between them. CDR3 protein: CASSSRDGQETQYF. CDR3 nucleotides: TGTGCCAGCAGCTCCAGGGATGGGCAAGAGACCCAGTACTTC.

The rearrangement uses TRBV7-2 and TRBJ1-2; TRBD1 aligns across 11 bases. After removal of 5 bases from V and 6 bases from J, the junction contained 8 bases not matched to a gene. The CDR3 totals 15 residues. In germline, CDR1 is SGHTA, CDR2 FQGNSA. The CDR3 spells CASSPGGDRGNGYTF. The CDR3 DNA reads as TGTGCCAGCAGCCCAGGAGGGGACAGGGGGAATGGCTACACCTTC.

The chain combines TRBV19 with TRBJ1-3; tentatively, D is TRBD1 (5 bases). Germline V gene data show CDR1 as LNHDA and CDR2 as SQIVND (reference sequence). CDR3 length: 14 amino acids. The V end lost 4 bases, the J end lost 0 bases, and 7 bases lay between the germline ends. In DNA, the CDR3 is TGTGCCAGTAGTAGGGGCGGCTCTGGAAACACCATATATTTT. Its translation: CASSRGGSGNTIYF.

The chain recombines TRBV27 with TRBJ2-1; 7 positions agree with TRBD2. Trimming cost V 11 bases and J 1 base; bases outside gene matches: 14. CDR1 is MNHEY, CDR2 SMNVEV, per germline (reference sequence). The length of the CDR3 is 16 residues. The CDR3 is CASWGGDLGSYNEQFF. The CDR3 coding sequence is TGTGCCTCCTGGGGAGGGGATTTGGGATCCTACAATGAGCAGTTCTTC.

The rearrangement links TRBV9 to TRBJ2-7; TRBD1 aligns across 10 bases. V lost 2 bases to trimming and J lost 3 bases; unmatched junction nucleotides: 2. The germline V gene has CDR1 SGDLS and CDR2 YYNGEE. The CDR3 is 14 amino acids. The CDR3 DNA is TGTGCCAGCAGCGTGGGACAGGGGAACTACGAGCAGTACTTC. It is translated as CASSVGQGNYEQYF.

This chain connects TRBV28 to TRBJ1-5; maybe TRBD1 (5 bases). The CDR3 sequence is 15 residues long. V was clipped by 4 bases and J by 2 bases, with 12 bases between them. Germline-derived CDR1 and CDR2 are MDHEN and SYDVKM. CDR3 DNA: TGTGCCAGCAGTTCCGCCGCGACAGGCAATCAGCCCCAGCATTTT. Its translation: CASSSAATGNQPQHF.

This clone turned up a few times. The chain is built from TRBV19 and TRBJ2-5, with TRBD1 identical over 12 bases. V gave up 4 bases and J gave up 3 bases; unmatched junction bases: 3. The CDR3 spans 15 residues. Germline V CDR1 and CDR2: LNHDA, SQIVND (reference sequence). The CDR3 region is CASSKGQGAEETQYF. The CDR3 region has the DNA TGTGCCAGTAGTAAGGGACAGGGGGCTGAAGAGACCCAGTACTTC.

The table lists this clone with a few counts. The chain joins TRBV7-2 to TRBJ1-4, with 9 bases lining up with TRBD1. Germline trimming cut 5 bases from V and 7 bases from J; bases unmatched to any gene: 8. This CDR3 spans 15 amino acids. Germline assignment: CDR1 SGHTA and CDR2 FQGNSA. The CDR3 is CASSKNRGQGEKLFF. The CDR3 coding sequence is TGTGCCAGCAGCAAAAACAGGGGGCAAGGTGAAAAACTGTTTTTT.

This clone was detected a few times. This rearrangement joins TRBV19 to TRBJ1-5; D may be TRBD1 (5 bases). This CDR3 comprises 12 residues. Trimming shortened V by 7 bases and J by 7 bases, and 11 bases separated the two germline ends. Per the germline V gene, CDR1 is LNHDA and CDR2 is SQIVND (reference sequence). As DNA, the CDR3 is TGTGCCAGTAAGGAGGGGTACCAGCCCCAGCATTTT. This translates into CASKEGYQPQHF. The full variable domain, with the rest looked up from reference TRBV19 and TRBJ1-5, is DGGITQSPKYLFRKEGQNVTLSCEQNLNHDAMYWYRQDPGQGLRLIYYSQIVNDFQKGDIAEGYSVSREKKESFPLTVTSAQKNPTAFYLCASKEGYQPQHFGDGTRLSIL.

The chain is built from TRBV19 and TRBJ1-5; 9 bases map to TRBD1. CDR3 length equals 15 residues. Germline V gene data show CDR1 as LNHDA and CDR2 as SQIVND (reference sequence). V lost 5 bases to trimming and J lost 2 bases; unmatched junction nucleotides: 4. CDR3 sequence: CASSPTGGGNQPQHF. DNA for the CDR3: TGTGCCAGTAGTCCGACAGGGGGTGGCAATCAGCCCCAGCATTTT.

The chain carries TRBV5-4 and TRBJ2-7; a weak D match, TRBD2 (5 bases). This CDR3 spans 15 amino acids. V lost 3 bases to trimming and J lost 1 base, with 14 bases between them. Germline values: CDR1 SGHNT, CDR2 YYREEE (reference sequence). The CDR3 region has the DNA TGTGCCAGCAGCTCAAGGTGGGGAGAATCCTACGAGCAGTACTTC. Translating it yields CASSSRWGESYEQYF.

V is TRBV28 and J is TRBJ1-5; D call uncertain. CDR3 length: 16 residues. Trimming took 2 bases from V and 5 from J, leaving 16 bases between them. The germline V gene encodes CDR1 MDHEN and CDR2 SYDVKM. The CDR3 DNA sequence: TGTGCCAGCAGTTTAAGACAACGGTTTAGGCATCAGCCCCAGCATTTT. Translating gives CASSLRQRFRHQPQHF.

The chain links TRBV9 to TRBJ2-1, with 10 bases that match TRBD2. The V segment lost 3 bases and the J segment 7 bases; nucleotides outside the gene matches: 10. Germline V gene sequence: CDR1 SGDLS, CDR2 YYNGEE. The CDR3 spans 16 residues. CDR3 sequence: CASSGGASGGENEQFF. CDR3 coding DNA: TGTGCCAGCAGCGGCGGGGCGAGCGGGGGGGAAAATGAGCAGTTCTTC.

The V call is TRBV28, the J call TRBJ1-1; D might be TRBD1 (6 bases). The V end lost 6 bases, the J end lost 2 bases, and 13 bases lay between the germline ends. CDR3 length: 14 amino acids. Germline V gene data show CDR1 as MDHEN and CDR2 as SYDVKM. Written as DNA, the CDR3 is TGTGCCAGCAGGCCCCGGGACATCAACACTGAAGCTTTCTTT. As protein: CASRPRDINTEAFF.

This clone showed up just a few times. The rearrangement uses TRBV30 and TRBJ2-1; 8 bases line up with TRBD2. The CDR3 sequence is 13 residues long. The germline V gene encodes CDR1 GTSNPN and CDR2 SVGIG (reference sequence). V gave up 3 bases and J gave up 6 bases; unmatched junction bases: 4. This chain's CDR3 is CAWSGGVLNEQFF. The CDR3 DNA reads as TGTGCCTGGAGCGGGGGGGTTCTCAATGAGCAGTTCTTC.

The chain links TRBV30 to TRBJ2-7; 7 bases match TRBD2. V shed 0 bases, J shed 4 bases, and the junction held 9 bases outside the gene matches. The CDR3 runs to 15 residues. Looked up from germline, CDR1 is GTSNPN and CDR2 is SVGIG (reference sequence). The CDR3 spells CAWSVRRGGMYEQYF. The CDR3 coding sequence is TGTGCCTGGAGTGTACGGCGCGGGGGAATGTACGAGCAGTACTTC.

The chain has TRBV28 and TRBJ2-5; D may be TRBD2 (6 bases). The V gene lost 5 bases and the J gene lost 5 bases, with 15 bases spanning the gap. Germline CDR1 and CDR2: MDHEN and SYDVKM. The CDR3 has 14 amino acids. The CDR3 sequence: CASSPGTALETQYF. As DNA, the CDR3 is TGTGCCAGCAGTCCAGGGACTGCATTGGAGACCCAGTACTTC.

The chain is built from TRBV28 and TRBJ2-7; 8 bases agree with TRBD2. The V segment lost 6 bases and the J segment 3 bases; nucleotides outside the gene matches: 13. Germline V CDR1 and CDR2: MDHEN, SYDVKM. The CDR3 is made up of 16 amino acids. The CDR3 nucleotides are TGTGCCAGCAGCCTCGGGGGGGGACTAGTTGGCTACGAGCAGTACTTC. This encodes CASSLGGGLVGYEQYF. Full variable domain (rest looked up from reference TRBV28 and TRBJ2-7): DVKVTQSSRYLVKRTGEKVFLECVQDMDHENMFWYRQDPGLGLRLIYFSYDVKMKEKGDIPEGYSVSREKKERFSLILESASTNQTSMYLCASSLGGGLVGYEQYFGPGTRLTVT.

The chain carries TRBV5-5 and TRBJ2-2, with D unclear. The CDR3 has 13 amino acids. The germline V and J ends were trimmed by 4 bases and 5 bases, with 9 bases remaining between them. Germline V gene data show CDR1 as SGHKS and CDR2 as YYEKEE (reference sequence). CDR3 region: CASSAEWTGELFF. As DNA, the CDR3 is TGTGCCAGCAGCGCAGAATGGACCGGGGAGCTGTTTTTT. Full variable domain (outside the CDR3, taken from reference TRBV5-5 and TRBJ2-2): DAGVTQSPTHLIKTRGQQVTLRCSPISGHKSVSWYQQVLGQGPQFIFQYYEKEERGRGNFPDRFSARQFPNYSSELNVNALLLGDSALYLCASSAEWTGELFFGEGSRLTVL.

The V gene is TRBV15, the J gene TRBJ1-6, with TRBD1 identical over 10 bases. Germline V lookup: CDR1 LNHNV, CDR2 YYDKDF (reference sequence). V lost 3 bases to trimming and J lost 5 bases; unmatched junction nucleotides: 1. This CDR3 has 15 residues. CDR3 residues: CATSRGTGDNSPLHF. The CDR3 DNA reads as TGTGCCACCAGCAGGGGGACAGGGGATAATTCACCCCTCCACTTT.

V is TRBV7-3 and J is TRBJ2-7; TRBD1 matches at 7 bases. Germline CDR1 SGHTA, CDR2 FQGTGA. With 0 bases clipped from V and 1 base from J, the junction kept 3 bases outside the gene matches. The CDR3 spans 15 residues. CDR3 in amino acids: CASSLTGTASYEQYF. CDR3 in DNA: TGTGCCAGCAGCTTAACGGGGACAGCATCCTACGAGCAGTACTTC.